These 22 T cell receptor beta chains originate from one sample sequenced in a study of OX40 agonist ivuxolimab in advanced cancers. Library method: the immunoSEQ multiplex PCR assay. In TCRdb, the immuneACCESS table is reduced to in-frame sequences with V and J assigned. These tables do not hold every clone; where another copy was compared, an unresolved V gene accounts for under half, and the others remain unexplained. The sample table shows over 70,000 clones, and 70% to 90% are seen once. Of the sample, roughly 0.3% falls within the top ten clones. The sequencing used CD4+ or CD8+ T cells sorted from blood, collected in a trial of the OX40 agonist ivuxolimab. The receptors here all came from an adult with an advanced solid tumor such as melanoma, head and neck, liver or kidney cancer.

The chain is built from TRBV7-2 and TRBJ2-1; 10 nucleotides line up with TRBD2. Germline V gives CDR1 SGHTA, CDR2 FQGNSA. The length of the CDR3 is 18 residues. V dropped 0 bases and J dropped 7; count of bases not matched to a gene: 12. DNA of the CDR3: TGTGCCAGCAGCTTAGCGATACGGAGCGGGGGGGCCGGAAATGAGCAGTTCTTC. It is translated as CASSLAIRSGGAGNEQFF.

This clone was seen just once. The J gene is TRBJ1-4, the V gene TRBV6-1, with D hard to call. V was shortened by 7 bases and J by 0 bases, with 12 bases between the two germline ends. Germline V gene sequence: CDR1 MNHNS, CDR2 SASEGT. CDR3 length equals 15 residues. This CDR3 is CASTLTFATNEKLFF. The CDR3 DNA sequence: TGTGCCAGCACCTTAACCTTTGCAACTAATGAAAAACTGTTTTTT.

A single count supports this clone. CDR3 DNA sequence: TGTGCCAGCAATGTCCCGGGACAGGGAGTGCTCCACTTT. This gives the protein CASNVPGQGVLHF. The genes are TRBV6-1 and TRBJ1-6; 9 bases are shared with TRBD1. V lost 7 bases and J lost 16; bases outside the gene matches: 11. Looked up from germline, CDR1 is MNHNS and CDR2 is SASEGT. CDR3 size: 13 residues.

In its sample, this clone was seen a few times. The chain couples TRBV6-1 to TRBJ1-6; no clear D. Germline V gives CDR1 MNHNS, CDR2 SASEGT. The length of the CDR3 is 11 residues. V was pared by 4 bases and J by 13 bases, with 8 bases between. The CDR3 nucleotides read TGTGCCAGCAGTGCCCCTCTGCCCCTCCACTTT. As protein: CASSAPLPLHF.

V is TRBV19 and J is TRBJ1-2, with D possibly being TRBD1 (5 bases). V lost 8 bases, J lost 4 bases, and 11 bases lay in between. The germline CDR1 and CDR2 sequences are LNHDA and SQIVND (reference sequence). The CDR3 spans 12 residues. The DNA of the CDR3 is TGTGCCAGTGCTCAGGGAGGCTATGGCTACACCTTC. As protein: CASAQGGYGYTF.

The gene calls are TRBV11-3 and TRBJ2-5; 9 bases match TRBD2. The CDR3 is made up of 17 amino acids. Trimming took 5 bases from V and 3 from J; bases not matched to a gene: 13. Germline V gene lookup returns CDR1 SGHNT and CDR2 YENEEA. CDR3 nucleotide sequence: TGTGCCAGCAGCCCAGGAGGTCGCGGGGGGGCGGAAGAGACCCAGTACTTC. Translating it yields CASSPGGRGGAEETQYF.

This chain uses TRBV4-1 with TRBJ2-3; a possible D gene is TRBD1 (5 bases). V lost 0 bases, J lost 1 base, and 14 bases lay in between. Germline V lookup: CDR1 MGHRA, CDR2 YSYEKL. This CDR3 is 17 amino acids long. The CDR3 is CASSQEGPPRGTDTQYF. CDR3 sequence (DNA): TGCGCCAGCAGCCAAGAAGGGCCACCCAGGGGCACAGATACGCAGTATTTT.

CDR3 nucleotide sequence: TGTGCCACCAGCAGAGGTGGGACAGGGGCCTACGAGCAGTACTTC. Its protein is CATSRGGTGAYEQYF. This chain uses TRBV15 with TRBJ2-7, with 10 nucleotides matching TRBD1. The germline V gene has CDR1 LNHNV and CDR2 YYDKDF (reference sequence). Trimming took 1 base from V and 2 from J; bases not matched to a gene: 2. The CDR3 sequence is 15 residues long.

The V call is TRBV9, the J call TRBJ2-7; TRBD2 agrees at 9 bases. The CDR3 loop spans 15 amino acids. With 0 bases clipped from V and 6 bases from J, the junction kept 7 bases outside the gene matches. The germline CDR1 and CDR2 sequences are SGDLS and YYNGEE. The CDR3 nucleotides read TGTGCCAGCAGCGTAGGGTCTAGCGGGGAGAGCGAGCAGTACTTC. Translation gives CASSVGSSGESEQYF.

V usage is TRBV28 and J usage is TRBJ1-4; maybe TRBD1 (5 bases). The germline V and J ends were trimmed by 5 bases and 8 bases, with 21 bases remaining between them. Per the germline V gene, CDR1 is MDHEN and CDR2 is SYDVKM. The CDR3 runs to 16 residues. DNA for the CDR3: TGTGCCAGCAGTCCGGGACGGAAGACTGATCCCGAAAAACTGTTTTTT. This codes for CASSPGRKTDPEKLFF.

The chain employs TRBV15 and TRBJ2-1; possibly TRBD2 for D (6 bases). V was shortened by 5 bases and J by 3 bases, with 11 bases between the two germline ends. The CDR3 spans 14 residues. Per germline, CDR1 LNHNV and CDR2 YYDKDF (reference sequence). The DNA for the CDR3 is TGTGCCACCAGCCGGCGGGGAGTCTACAATGAGCAGTTCTTC. Residues: CATSRRGVYNEQFF.

V is TRBV30 and J is TRBJ2-3; 8 positions match TRBD2. The junction had 9 bases not matched to a gene; V was cut back by 2 bases and J by 2 bases. This CDR3 is built from 16 residues. The V gene's germline CDR1 is GTSNPN and CDR2 SVGIG (reference sequence). CDR3 in DNA: TGTGCCTGGAGTATCATACGGGGGGGCTCCACAGATACGCAGTATTTT. This sequence encodes CAWSIIRGGSTDTQYF.

This rearrangement joins TRBV18 to TRBJ2-3, with 7 positions matching TRBD2. The J segment lost 2 bases and the V segment lost 0 bases, leaving 14 bases of the junction unmatched. The CDR3 runs 19 residues. Germline CDR1 is KGHSH and CDR2 is LQKENI. The CDR3, as DNA: TGTGCCAGCTCACCACCGGGGGTAGCGGGCTCGCTCGACACAGATACGCAGTATTTT. The encoded protein is CASSPPGVAGSLDTDTQYF.

This chain uses TRBV5-8 with TRBJ1-5; no clear D. This CDR3 has 10 amino acids. The V end lost 1 base, the J end lost 11 bases, and 4 bases lay between the germline ends. Germline values: CDR1 SGHTS, CDR2 YDEGEE. The CDR3 is CASSLKSQHF. In DNA, the CDR3 is TGTGCCAGCAGCTTGAAATCCCAGCATTTT.

The chain links TRBV11-3 to TRBJ2-4; 16 nucleotides align to TRBD2. The V and J ends lost 5 bases and 9 bases, in that order; junction bases with no gene match: 7. The CDR3 runs 16 residues. The germline V gene encodes CDR1 SGHNT and CDR2 YENEEA. CDR3 nucleotides: TGTGCCAGCAGCCCCGGGACTAGCGGGGGGGCCACCATTCAGTACTTC. This encodes CASSPGTSGGATIQYF.

The chain has TRBV7-2 and TRBJ1-6, with 9 bases fitting TRBD1. In germline, CDR1 is SGHTA, CDR2 FQGNSA. J gave up 7 bases and V 6 bases, and 7 bases lay outside the gene matches. The CDR3 loop spans 15 amino acids. The CDR3, as DNA: TGTGCCAGCAGACCCGGGACAGGGAGAAATTCACCCCTCCACTTT. Translating gives CASRPGTGRNSPLHF.

The chain combines TRBV2 with TRBJ1-2, with D tentatively TRBD1 (5 bases). Germline loops: CDR1 SNHLY, CDR2 FYNNEI. CDR3 length equals 16 residues. Trimming took 7 bases from V and 5 from J, leaving 23 bases between them. CDR3 sequence: CASIPSRVQTGYGYTF. CDR3 bases: TGTGCCAGCATCCCCTCCAGGGTCCAGACGGGGTATGGCTACACCTTC.

The chain has TRBV19 and TRBJ1-5, with no clear D. Trimming shortened V by 1 base and J by 0 bases, and 7 bases separated the two germline ends. Looked up from germline, CDR1 is LNHDA and CDR2 is SQIVND (reference sequence). The CDR3 covers 15 residues. The CDR3 DNA reads as TGTGCCAGTAGTATAGCGGCATTTAGCAATCAGCCCCAGCATTTT. Residues: CASSIAAFSNQPQHF.

The chain uses TRBV11-2 and TRBJ2-7; 9 nucleotides match TRBD1. Trimming at V came to 1 base and at J to 4 bases, leaving 14 bases not matched to a gene. CDR1 is SGHAT, CDR2 FQNNGV, per germline. This CDR3 is built from 18 residues. The CDR3 coding sequence is TGTGCCAGCAGCTTAGGGGGACAGGGAGCGAGAGGAACATACGAGCAGTACTTC. This gives the protein CASSLGGQGARGTYEQYF.

The genes are TRBV5-6 and TRBJ1-6; D gene uncertain. Trimming took off 3 bases at V and 8 bases at J, with 12 bases between the two ends. The CDR3 is 14 amino acids. Germline V gene data show CDR1 as SGHDT and CDR2 as YYEEEE. As DNA, the CDR3 is TGTGCCAGCAGCTCGATATTACAGCATTCACCCCTCCACTTT. Translation: CASSSILQHSPLHF.

The table lists this clone with a few counts. This chain connects TRBV5-4 to TRBJ1-2, with TRBD1 as a possible D gene (6 bases). The V gene lost 4 bases and the J gene lost 4 bases, with 14 bases spanning the gap. Germline V gene data show CDR1 as SGHNT and CDR2 as YYREEE (reference sequence). The CDR3 has 14 amino acids. DNA of the CDR3: TGTGCCAGCAGCCCCGGACAGATCGCCTATGGCTACACCTTC. This encodes CASSPGQIAYGYTF. The variable domain in full, with the rest retrieved from reference TRBV5-4 and TRBJ1-2, is ETGVTQSPTHLIKTRGQQVTLRCSSQSGHNTVSWYQQALGQGPQFIFQYYREEENGRGNFPPRFSGLQFPNYSSELNVNALELDDSALYLCASSPGQIAYGYTFGSGTRLTVV.

This clone was seen only a few times. The chain carries TRBV7-2 and TRBJ2-1; TRBD2 matches at 10 bases. The CDR3 runs 15 residues. J gave up 7 bases and V 1 base, and 4 bases lay outside the gene matches. Looked up from germline, CDR1 is SGHTA and CDR2 is FQGNSA. Here the CDR3 DNA reads TGTGCCAGCAGCTTAGAACTAGCGGGGAGGAATGAGCAGTTCTTC. The encoded protein is CASSLELAGRNEQFF.